The source of this TCR beta chain is a study of neurological immune-mediated disorders. Findings of the study overall: Expansion of TCR clones was greatest in HTLV-1-associated myelopathy and smallest in multiple sclerosis, where it fell below that of healthy controls.

CDR1 is LNHNV and CDR2 is YYDKDF in the germline V gene (reference sequence). The CDR3 loop spans 13 amino acids. The V end was cut by 1 base, the J end by 5 bases, with 6 bases between. The table lists this clonotype with many counts. Its target is not known. Every sequencing run produced over 200 million TCR-beta sequences that came from 15-18 subjects. TCRdb reanalysed the 5' RACE reads using MiXCR and keeps one entry per CDR3 protein. Here the sample spans tens of thousands of distinct CDR3 sequences, about a tenth being singletons. The sequenced sample was PBMCs. This receptor was taken from a man in his forties in good health. V usage is TRBV15 and J usage is TRBJ2-1, with D possibly being TRBD2 (5 bases). The CDR3 spells CATSRVGDNEQFF. CDR3 DNA: TGTGCCACCAGCAGAGTCGGGGACAATGAGCAGTTCTTC.